Here is one T cell receptor beta chain with its context. In the source study's methods: Amplification with reference gene primers provided the estimates of nucleated cell counts. Using immunoSEQ multiplex PCR, the repertoire was profiled, and TCRdb retains in-frame clones only, with some absent. The DNA was the basis for D and trimming; V, J and clone size are from that table. In the table there are approximately 81,000 clones, about four fifths of which are singletons. The data were taken from a study of blood T cell repertoires in COVID-19. Looking at the study overall: Samples taken during acute and convalescent COVID-19 were collected in the United States, Italy and Spain.

CDR1 and CDR2 from the germline V gene are LGHNA and YSLEER. This CDR3 is 15 amino acids long. V was clipped by 1 base and J by 4 bases; unmatched bases: 5. Sequenced input: peripheral blood. The clonotype comes from a human donor in a cohort sampled during active COVID-19. The chain combines TRBV4-3 with TRBJ2-7; 9 bases agree with TRBD1. CDR3 sequence: CASSQGTGQGYEQYF. The CDR3 DNA sequence: TGCGCCAGCAGCCAAGGGACGGGACAGGGATACGAGCAGTACTTC.